This record covers a single T cell receptor (beta chain). Its antigen remains unknown. This sample is drawn from a study of CD8 T cells in Susac syndrome. General study points: An acknowledgment was made by the study that its TCR sequencing and HLA analysis involved relatively few individuals.

The authors sequenced TCR beta from blood CD8+ and CD4+ T cells. The authors negatively isolated CD8+ and CD4+ T cells and FACS-enriched TEMRA cells. The RNA input was about 0.5 to 1 ug, and it was reverse transcribed with random hexamers. The immunoSEQ assay covered 54 Vbeta and 13 Jbeta segments for CDR3. TCRdb itself ran the immunoSEQ multiplex PCR reads through MiXCR, one entry per CDR3 protein. The data show about 80,000 distinct CDR3 sequences, about 93% seen once. CDR3 length equals 15 residues. CDR1 and CDR2 (germline): DFQATT, SNEGSKA (reference sequence). Trimming stripped 2 bases from V and 2 bases from J, with 13 bases between.

The chain is built from TRBV20-1 and TRBJ2-4, with unresolved D. The clonotype was recovered from a human donor in good health. Sequencing was carried out using CD8+ T cells from PBMCs. CDR3 in amino acids: CSARSSLAPKNIQYF. DNA of the CDR3: TGCAGTGCTAGAAGCTCCCTGGCTCCCAAAAACATTCAGTACTTC.